This T cell receptor (beta chain) derives from a study of OX40 agonist ivuxolimab in advanced cancers. Only in-frame clones appear in the TCRdb table, and some are missing; sequencing was by immunoSEQ multiplex PCR. Among over 80,000 clones listed, more than 80% were seen once. Looked up from germline, CDR1 is SGHTS and CDR2 is YDEGEE. V was clipped by 6 bases and J by 4 bases; unmatched bases: 13. The CDR3 consists of 15 residues. Any history of autoimmune disease or systemic immunosuppression disqualified patients. The receptor was isolated from an adult with an advanced solid tumor such as melanoma, head and neck, liver or kidney cancer. The V and J genes are TRBV5-8 and TRBJ2-7, with 7 bases lining up with TRBD2. Sequencing used CD4+ or CD8+ T cells sorted from blood, obtained in a trial of the OX40 agonist ivuxolimab. The CDR3 DNA is TGTGCCAGCACCGGCCCCCCTAGCGGAGAATACGAGCAGTACTTC. This encodes CASTGPPSGEYEQYF.